This TCR beta chain was recovered during a study of T cells after yellow fever vaccination. Overall study results and limits: Although the secondary response was weaker, it peaked faster, at day 5 versus 15.

Deletions cut 1 base from V and 4 bases from J, with 14 bases between. This CDR3 has 17 amino acids. Germline V gene data show CDR1 as SEHNR and CDR2 as FQNEAQ (reference sequence). TCRdb re-called the 5' RACE reads with MiXCR, one entry per CDR3 protein. The table shows some 390,000 distinct CDR3 sequences, with roughly 20% occurring only once. Comment on this clonotype: Its antigen remains unknown.

The sequence was obtained from a man between 18 and 29 years old who received the YFV17D yellow fever vaccine. The sequencing used PBMCs, collected before the yellow fever booster vaccination. This chain uses TRBV7-9 with TRBJ1-6, with D perhaps TRBD1 (5 bases). The CDR3 loop is CASSLGFGAVYNSPLHF. CDR3 bases: TGTGCCAGCAGCTTAGGGTTCGGGGCCGTTTATAATTCACCCCTCCACTTT.